The text below deals with one TCR beta chain. Each participant's cohort was designated according to participant-reported clinical history. This record comes from a study of blood T cell repertoires in COVID-19. Germline CDR1 is MNHEY and CDR2 is SVGAGI. Trimming cost V 0 bases and J 0 bases, with 9 bases left between them. This CDR3 is built from 16 residues. Assay used: immunoSEQ multiplex PCR; TCRdb lists only in-frame clones, some missing. The sample includes roughly 330,000 clones, about 90% of them seen just once. Sequencing input: PBMCs or T cells enriched from blood (not recorded which). The rearrangement uses TRBV6-5 and TRBJ2-1; no definite D call. The origin of this receptor is a woman aged 25 to 45 who had recovered from COVID-19. This chain's CDR3 is CASSYSPENSYNEQFF. CDR3 DNA: TGTGCCAGCAGTTACTCTCCGGAGAACTCCTACAATGAGCAGTTCTTC.